These 17 T cell receptor beta chains were all obtained from the same sample, sequenced in a study of shared clonotypes between healthy human individuals. Sequencing used immunoSEQ multiplex PCR; TCRdb keeps in-frame clones, though not all of them. The sample includes 800,000 or so clones, 95% to 97% of them seen just once. CD45RO-negative, CCR7-positively selected cells formed the naive CD8 fraction, excluding terminally differentiated effector memory CD45RA+ cells. Sequencing input: naive CD8+ T cells sorted from blood. These TCRs come from a man aged 30-40 years in good health.

The chain combines TRBV15 with TRBJ2-2; no reliable D call. Germline assignment: CDR1 LNHNV and CDR2 YYDKDF (reference sequence). The CDR3 consists of 16 residues. Trimming took 0 bases from V and 4 from J, leaving 12 bases between them. DNA of the CDR3: TGTGCCACCAGCAGAGATTTGAATAGCATCACCGGGGAGCTGTTTTTT. Its translation: CATSRDLNSITGELFF. The full variable domain, with the rest looked up from reference TRBV15 and TRBJ2-2, is DAMVIQNPRYQVTQFGKPVTLSCSQTLNHNVMYWYQQKSSQAPKLLFHYYDKDFNNEADTPDNFQSRRPNTSFCFLDIRSPGLGDTAMYLCATSRDLNSITGELFFGEGSRLTVL.

This chain uses TRBV29-1 with TRBJ1-3, with D tentatively TRBD1 (5 bases). The V end was cut by 3 bases, the J end by 0 bases, with 9 bases between. The CDR3 consists of 14 residues. Germline CDR1 and CDR2: SQVTM and ANQGSEA. The CDR3 DNA follows: TGCAGCGTTGAGGACACTAGCTCTGGAAACACCATATATTTT. Its protein product is CSVEDTSSGNTIYF.

Here the CDR3 reads CASSFQGSAFF. DNA for the CDR3: TGTGCCAGCAGTTTCCAGGGATCAGCTTTCTTT. The gene calls are TRBV27 and TRBJ1-1, with D maybe TRBD1 (5 bases). The CDR3 covers 11 residues. From germline, CDR1 is MNHEY and CDR2 SMNVEV (reference sequence). Trimming pared 3 bases from V and 10 bases from J, leaving 9 bases between.

This chain joins TRBV7-9 and TRBJ2-7; D possibly uses TRBD1 or TRBD2 (5 bases each). This CDR3 region has 17 residues. The V end lost 4 bases, the J end lost 9 bases, and 28 bases lay between the germline ends. From germline, CDR1 is SEHNR and CDR2 FQNEAQ (reference sequence). CDR3 in amino acids: CASSSSVIGTISAGQYF. The CDR3 DNA reads TGTGCCAGCAGCTCATCGGTAATCGGGACGATATCGGCAGGGCAGTACTTC.

The gene calls are TRBV9 and TRBJ2-2, with 11 bases aligning to TRBD2. J was trimmed by 4 bases and V by 0 bases; bases with no gene match: 11. The CDR3 is made up of 19 amino acids. Germline V gene data show CDR1 as SGDLS and CDR2 as YYNGEE. CDR3 coding DNA: TGTGCCAGCAGCGTAGATGCCCGCACTAGCGGGAGACCCACCGGGGAGCTGTTTTTT. Its translation is CASSVDARTSGRPTGELFF.

CDR3 sequence reads: CASSPPTGHQPQHF. The CDR3 DNA reads TGTGCCAGCTCACCACCGACAGGGCATCAGCCCCAGCATTTT. The chain recombines TRBV18 with TRBJ1-5, with 7 positions matching TRBD1. Trimming removed 0 bases from V and 5 bases from J; junction bases left unmatched: 1. The CDR3 consists of 14 residues. Germline assignment: CDR1 KGHSH and CDR2 LQKENI.

This chain connects TRBV6-6 to TRBJ2-2, with D unresolved. CDR1 is MNHNY and CDR2 is SVGAGI in the germline V gene (reference sequence). The CDR3 runs to 14 residues. Trimming left V 6 bases short and J 6 bases short, with 14 bases between. CDR3 coding DNA: TGTGCCAGCAGGGATTCAAATTCGGCCGGGGAGCTGTTTTTT. This translates into CASRDSNSAGELFF.

The chain is built from TRBV7-2 and TRBJ1-5; 9 bases map to TRBD1. The CDR3 consists of 15 residues. V was clipped by 5 bases and J by 8 bases; unmatched bases: 10. The germline V gene encodes CDR1 SGHTA and CDR2 FQGNSA. CDR3 coding DNA: TGTGCCAGCAGCCCAGGGACAGGGAGGTTAGAGCCCCAGCATTTT. This translates into CASSPGTGRLEPQHF.

The chain recombines TRBV7-6 with TRBJ1-5, with TRBD1 matching over 9 bases. The CDR3 sequence is 15 residues long. Germline CDR1 and CDR2: SGHVS and FNYEAQ. Unmatched junction bases numbered 6, after V lost 3 bases and J lost 6 bases. CDR3 DNA: TGTGCCAGCAGCTTGGGACAGGGATTAGGTCAGCCCCAGCATTTT. Translation gives CASSLGQGLGQPQHF.

The chain couples TRBV9 to TRBJ2-2; D not resolved. Germline CDR1 is SGDLS and CDR2 is YYNGEE. Trimming shortened V by 2 bases and J by 8 bases, and 7 bases separated the two germline ends. The length of the CDR3 is 12 residues. The DNA of the CDR3 is TGTGCCAGCAGCGTTGGCTGGGGGGAGCTGTTTTTT. Residues: CASSVGWGELFF.

With respect to this clone: This specimen includes other DNA sequences encoding the same CDR3. The rearrangement joins TRBV27 to TRBJ1-2; 7 bases agree with TRBD1. The germline V gene has CDR1 MNHEY and CDR2 SMNVEV (reference sequence). This CDR3 has 14 amino acids. J lost 5 bases, V lost 0 bases, and 3 bases had no gene match. Here the CDR3 reads CASSLSGGGYGYTF. CDR3 DNA sequence: TGTGCCAGCAGTTTATCAGGGGGCGGGTATGGCTACACCTTC.

The rearrangement uses TRBV6-1 and TRBJ2-7, with D perhaps matching TRBD1 (6 bases). V lost 2 bases, J lost 6 bases, and 17 bases lay in between. This CDR3 has 15 amino acids. The germline V gene encodes CDR1 MNHNS and CDR2 SASEGT. The CDR3 DNA follows: TGTGCCAGCAGTGAATCGGCAGGGGCTAAACTCGAGCAGTACTTC. Translating it yields CASSESAGAKLEQYF.

The rearrangement links TRBV7-2 to TRBJ1-2; D call uncertain. Deletions cut 5 bases from V and 8 bases from J, with 15 bases between. The CDR3 runs 13 residues. Looked up from germline, CDR1 is SGHTA and CDR2 is FQGNSA. As DNA, the CDR3 is TGTGCCAGCAGCCCAACACACCCGGGAGGCTACACCTTC. Translating it yields CASSPTHPGGYTF.

The chain has TRBV4-3 and TRBJ2-3; 8 positions agree with TRBD1. Trimming cost V 0 bases and J 3 bases; bases outside gene matches: 14. The CDR3 is 19 amino acids. Germline CDR1 reads LGHNA; CDR2 reads YSLEER. Here the CDR3 DNA reads TGCGCCAGCAGCCAAGATTGGGTAACAGACAGGGGTTGGACAGATACGCAGTATTTT. Its protein is CASSQDWVTDRGWTDTQYF.

The chain has TRBV13 and TRBJ2-4; 8 bases map to TRBD1. The trim removed 4 bases at V and 2 bases at J, leaving 4 bases unmatched. CDR1 is PRHDT, CDR2 FYEKMQ, per germline (reference sequence). The CDR3 is 15 amino acids. The CDR3 DNA reads as TGTGCCAGCAGCTCTACAGGGGGGACCAAAAACATTCAGTACTTC. Translated, it gives CASSSTGGTKNIQYF.

The rearrangement joins TRBV19 to TRBJ2-1; D call uncertain. The ends were cut back, 4 bases at V and 7 bases at J, with 17 bases in the middle. Germline CDR1 reads LNHDA; CDR2 reads SQIVND (reference sequence). The CDR3 is 15 amino acids. DNA for the CDR3: TGTGCCAGTAGTAATGTCCCAGTCAGTTCTAATGAGCAGTTCTTC. It specifies CASSNVPVSSNEQFF. Filled out from reference TRBV19 and TRBJ2-1, the complete variable domain reads DGGITQSPKYLFRKEGQNVTLSCEQNLNHDAMYWYRQDPGQGLRLIYYSQIVNDFQKGDIAEGYSVSREKKESFPLTVTSAQKNPTAFYLCASSNVPVSSNEQFFGPGTRLTVL.

This clone was recorded only once. A read error may be the cause here, since a much bigger clone is one base away. The identical CDR3 is also encoded by other nucleotide sequences in the sample. The CDR3 coding sequence is TGTGCCAGCAGTTTATTAGGCGGGGAGCTGTTTTTT. Translation gives CASSLLGGELFF. This chain joins TRBV27 and TRBJ2-2; the D is unclear. V was clipped by 1 base and J by 7 bases, with 4 bases between them. Germline V lookup: CDR1 MNHEY, CDR2 SMNVEV (reference sequence). The CDR3 is 12 amino acids.